Below, 11 T cell receptor beta chains from the same sample are listed, as sequenced in a study of a mutant IDH1 vaccine in newly diagnosed glioma. Repertoires were generated with immunoSEQ multiplex PCR, while TCRdb's copy carries only in-frame clones and drops some. The table shows about 54,000 clones, with around 84% occurring only once. Time point described: week 35, safety follow-up. In every dose of vaccine, 300 ug of mutant IDH1 20-mer peptide was given alongside topical imiquimod. The antigens of these receptors remain unknown. Material: PBMCs, obtained from a glioma patient whose treatment included an IDH1 peptide vaccine. All receptors derive from a woman aged 18-29 years with glioma.

The rearrangement joins TRBV7-2 to TRBJ1-1, with D perhaps matching TRBD1 (6 bases). V dropped 2 bases and J dropped 1 base, with 14 bases sitting between them. The CDR3 contains 16 residues. Germline CDR1 and CDR2: SGHTA and FQGNSA. The CDR3 sequence: CASSLTTGFGNTEAFF. CDR3 DNA sequence: TGTGCCAGCAGCTTAACTACAGGGTTTGGGAACACTGAAGCTTTCTTT.

V usage is TRBV15 and J usage is TRBJ2-5, with D perhaps TRBD2 (6 bases). The CDR3 has 12 residues. CDR1 is LNHNV and CDR2 is YYDKDF in the germline V gene (reference sequence). The V end was cut by 1 base, the J end by 11 bases, with 11 bases between. CDR3: CATSRASREQYF. The CDR3, as DNA: TGTGCCACCAGCAGAGCTAGCCGGGAGCAGTACTTC.

V gene TRBV27 combines with J gene TRBJ1-4; possibly TRBD1 for D (6 bases). Trimming cost V 2 bases and J 7 bases, with 20 bases left between them. Germline assignment: CDR1 MNHEY and CDR2 SMNVEV (reference sequence). The CDR3 runs 17 residues. The CDR3, as DNA: TGTGCCAGCAGTTTAGGGGTCCGGGACAATCGTCGTGAAAAACTGTTTTTT. Protein: CASSLGVRDNRREKLFF.

The chain employs TRBV5-1 and TRBJ2-5, with TRBD2 identical over 10 bases. Per germline, CDR1 SGHRS and CDR2 YFSETQ. The ends lost 4 bases at V and 5 bases at J; junction bases unmatched: 8. This CDR3 region has 15 residues. In DNA form, the CDR3 reads TGCGCCAGCAGCCTGCAGCGGGGGGGCAGCGAGACCCAGTACTTC. This encodes CASSLQRGGSETQYF.

The sample holds a few counts of this clone. The chain couples TRBV7-3 to TRBJ1-5, with 10 bases matching TRBD1. Germline V gene lookup returns CDR1 SGHTA and CDR2 FQGTGA. This CDR3 comprises 15 residues. The J segment lost 5 bases and the V segment lost 5 bases, leaving 6 bases of the junction unmatched. The CDR3 DNA reads TGTGCCAGCAGCCGCGGGACAGGGGAATATCAGCCCCAGCATTTT. Translation: CASSRGTGEYQPQHF.

V gene TRBV6-6 combines with J gene TRBJ2-2; D unresolved. The V gene's germline CDR1 is MNHNY and CDR2 SVGAGI (reference sequence). The CDR3 extends over 13 amino acids. The germline V and J ends were trimmed by 2 bases and 7 bases, with 8 bases remaining between them. Written as DNA, the CDR3 is TGTGCCAGCAGTTACCCGGCAGGCGGGGAGCTGTTTTTT. Its translation is CASSYPAGGELFF.

J is TRBJ2-5 and V is TRBV10-3; maybe TRBD1 (6 bases). The V and J ends lost 4 bases and 4 bases respectively, with 10 bases between them. The CDR3 has 13 residues. Germline assignment: CDR1 ENHRY and CDR2 SYGVKD. CDR3 amino acids: CAISGGQSETQYF. The CDR3, as DNA: TGTGCCATCAGTGGAGGACAGTCAGAGACCCAGTACTTC.

CDR3 residues: CASSLGRGSQEKLFF. Here the CDR3 DNA reads TGTGCCAGCAGCTTGGGGAGGGGCTCACAAGAAAAACTGTTTTTT. The chain links TRBV5-5 to TRBJ1-4; D possibly corresponds to TRBD1 (5 bases). Trimming shortened V by 0 bases and J by 8 bases, and 14 bases separated the two germline ends. In germline, CDR1 is SGHKS, CDR2 YYEKEE (reference sequence). This CDR3 comprises 15 residues. Looking up the rest from reference TRBV5-5 and TRBJ1-4 gives the full variable domain: DAGVTQSPTHLIKTRGQQVTLRCSPISGHKSVSWYQQVLGQGPQFIFQYYEKEERGRGNFPDRFSARQFPNYSSELNVNALLLGDSALYLCASSLGRGSQEKLFFGSGTQLSVL.

The V gene is TRBV30, the J gene TRBJ1-1, with TRBD1 as a possible D gene (5 bases). Trimming shortened V by 4 bases and J by 8 bases, and 17 bases separated the two germline ends. This CDR3 is built from 13 residues. Per germline, CDR1 GTSNPN and CDR2 SVGIG (reference sequence). CDR3 sequence reads: CAWNRDLSAEAFF. The CDR3, as DNA: TGTGCCTGGAACCGGGACCTCTCAGCGGAAGCTTTCTTT.

This clone turned up a few times. The rearrangement links TRBV19 to TRBJ1-5, with D unclear. V dropped 1 base and J dropped 9 bases, with 10 bases sitting between them. The CDR3 spans 13 residues. Looked up from germline, CDR1 is LNHDA and CDR2 is SQIVND (reference sequence). The CDR3 protein is CASSIADSGPQHF. The CDR3 bases are TGTGCCAGTAGTATAGCTGATTCAGGGCCCCAGCATTTT.

The chain carries TRBV27 and TRBJ1-1; possible D gene TRBD1, 5 bases. Germline CDR1 is MNHEY and CDR2 is SMNVEV (reference sequence). CDR3 size: 14 residues. V lost 3 bases and J 2 bases, leaving 10 bases between the germline ends. The CDR3 sequence is CASSFLRGNTEAFF. DNA for the CDR3: TGTGCCAGCAGTTTTCTTAGGGGTAACACTGAAGCTTTCTTT.